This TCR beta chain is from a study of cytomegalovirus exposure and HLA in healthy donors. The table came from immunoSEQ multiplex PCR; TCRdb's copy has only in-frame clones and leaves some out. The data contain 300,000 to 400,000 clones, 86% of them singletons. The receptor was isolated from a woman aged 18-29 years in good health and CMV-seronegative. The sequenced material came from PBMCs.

CDR3: CASRSSGYSEEKLFF. CDR3 DNA sequence: TGCGCCAGCAGAAGTTCAGGGTACTCGGAGGAAAAACTGTTTTTT. The gene calls are TRBV5-1 and TRBJ1-4; possibly TRBD1 for D (5 bases). V lost 5 bases and J lost 8, with 19 bases in between. The germline gives CDR1 SGHRS, CDR2 YFSETQ. The CDR3 is made up of 15 amino acids.